The T cell receptor beta chain described here comes from a study of blood T cell repertoires in COVID-19. Study-wide background: There were acute and convalescent COVID-19 samples, and they came from the United States, Italy and Spain.

Sequencing used immunoSEQ multiplex PCR; TCRdb keeps in-frame clones, though not all of them. This table has 250,000 to 300,000 clones, about nine tenths appearing once. This CDR3 has 16 amino acids. The V end was cut by 6 bases, the J end by 2 bases, with 14 bases between. Germline V lookup: CDR1 SGHDN, CDR2 FVKESK. The sequence came from a woman aged 25 to 39 with COVID-19, enrolled during active disease. Input material: peripheral blood. This chain connects TRBV14 to TRBJ2-6, with D unresolved. CDR3 region: CASSPLKLPGANVLTF. CDR3 DNA sequence: TGTGCCAGCAGTCCCCTCAAGCTCCCTGGGGCCAACGTCCTGACTTTC.